These 29 T cell receptor beta chains were sequenced from one sample in a study of T cell responses to AZD1222 COVID-19 vaccine. Here immunoSEQ multiplex PCR was the method, and the copy in TCRdb shows in-frame clones only, minus some. The sample lists 90,000 to 150,000 clones; roughly 90% were seen once. Sequencing was performed on peripheral blood, taken on day 0 of AZD1222 vaccination. The receptors shown here come from an adult in good health.

This chain uses TRBV11-2 with TRBJ2-1; a possible D gene is TRBD2 (6 bases). The germline gives CDR1 SGHAT, CDR2 FQNNGV. V was clipped by 5 bases and J by 13 bases, with 15 bases between them. CDR3 length equals 12 residues. CDR3 bases: TGTGCCAGCAGCCTCGACTCGGGGGTTCAGTTCTTC. Translating it yields CASSLDSGVQFF. Combining the CDR3 with reference TRBV11-2 and TRBJ2-1 gives the whole variable domain EAGVAQSPRYKIIEKRQSVAFWCNPISGHATLYWYQQILGQGPKLLIQFQNNGVVDDSQLPKDRFSAERLKGVDSTLKIQPAKLEDSAVYLCASSLDSGVQFFGPGTRLTVL.

The chain combines TRBV29-1 with TRBJ2-3, with D possibly being TRBD1 (6 bases). Germline values: CDR1 SQVTM, CDR2 ANQGSEA. This CDR3 has 12 amino acids. The V gene lost 4 bases and the J gene lost 7 bases, with 12 bases spanning the gap. The CDR3 here is CSVATGPNTQYF. In DNA, the CDR3 is TGCAGCGTTGCAACAGGGCCTAATACGCAGTATTTT.

This chain links TRBV19 with TRBJ2-5; D remains unclear. The length of the CDR3 is 13 residues. V gave up 1 base and J gave up 2 bases, with 5 bases separating them. Per germline, CDR1 LNHDA and CDR2 SQIVND (reference sequence). The CDR3 protein is CASSIVGQETQYF. CDR3 bases: TGTGCCAGTAGTATAGTGGGACAAGAGACCCAGTACTTC.

The genes are TRBV5-6 and TRBJ1-3; D remains unclear. From germline, CDR1 is SGHDT and CDR2 YYEEEE. V was cut by 1 base and J by 2 bases, with 7 bases left in between. The CDR3 is 14 amino acids. The CDR3 DNA is TGTGCCAGCAGCTTGAGGTCAGCTGGAAACACCATATATTTT. This codes for CASSLRSAGNTIYF. The full variable domain, its missing parts supplied by reference TRBV5-6 and TRBJ1-3, is DAGVTQSPTHLIKTRGQQVTLRCSPKSGHDTVSWYQQALGQGPQFIFQYYEEEERQRGNFPDRFSGHQFPNYSSELNVNALLLGDSALYLCASSLRSAGNTIYFGEGSWLTVV.

By proportion, this clone is medium-sized. This sequence joins TRBV2 and TRBJ2-4, with 13 bases lining up with TRBD2. Germline V gene lookup returns CDR1 SNHLY and CDR2 FYNNEI. Trimming at V came to 3 bases and at J to 0 bases, leaving 2 bases not matched to a gene. CDR3 size: 17 residues. The CDR3 DNA is TGTGCCAGCAGTGAGACTAGCGGGGGGTTAGCCAAAAACATTCAGTACTTC. Protein product: CASSETSGGLAKNIQYF.

The J gene is TRBJ1-4, the V gene TRBV9; 10 bases line up with TRBD1. The CDR3 contains 16 residues. Germline V lookup: CDR1 SGDLS, CDR2 YYNGEE. J was trimmed by 7 bases and V by 4 bases; bases with no gene match: 10. CDR3 nucleotides: TGTGCCAGCAGCCCGCGAGGCCGGACAGGGGGTGAAAAACTGTTTTTT. This gives the protein CASSPRGRTGGEKLFF.

This chain links TRBV9 with TRBJ1-2, with TRBD1 identical over 8 bases. The CDR3 has 16 residues. Germline-derived CDR1 and CDR2 are SGDLS and YYNGEE. V shed 6 bases and J 0 bases; nucleotides not matched to a gene: 10. The CDR3 region is CASKKRGTGANYGYTF. CDR3 bases: TGTGCCAGCAAGAAAAGGGGGACAGGAGCTAACTATGGCTACACCTTC.

This chain connects TRBV18 to TRBJ2-5, with D unresolved. V lost 3 bases, J lost 3 bases, and 14 bases lay in between. Germline V gene sequence: CDR1 KGHSH, CDR2 LQKENI. This CDR3 contains 15 residues. The CDR3 is CASSPLATQKETQYF. CDR3 DNA sequence: TGTGCCAGCTCACCTCTGGCTACTCAGAAAGAGACCCAGTACTTC.

The chain combines TRBV19 with TRBJ2-3, with a tentative D call TRBD1 (5 bases). CDR1 is LNHDA and CDR2 is SQIVND in the germline V gene (reference sequence). The CDR3 loop spans 13 amino acids. Trimming shortened V by 7 bases and J by 9 bases, and 17 bases separated the two germline ends. This CDR3 is CASKEQGGGTQYF. For the CDR3, the DNA is TGTGCCAGTAAGGAGCAGGGCGGTGGGACGCAGTATTTT.

The chain employs TRBV2 and TRBJ2-3; D unresolved. CDR3 length equals 10 residues. The V and J ends lost 6 bases and 6 bases respectively, with 4 bases between them. Germline CDR1 is SNHLY and CDR2 is FYNNEI. CDR3 bases: TGTGCCAGCAGGAGTGATACGCAGTATTTT. Its translation is CASRSDTQYF.

This chain connects TRBV15 to TRBJ1-4, with a tentative D call TRBD1 (6 bases). Germline V gene data show CDR1 as LNHNV and CDR2 as YYDKDF (reference sequence). The CDR3 length is 22 residues. Trimming removed 0 bases at V and 4 bases at J, with 30 bases between. This CDR3 reads CATSRDYEGTAETGWLNEKLFF. CDR3 bases: TGTGCCACCAGCAGAGATTATGAAGGGACCGCTGAAACAGGGTGGCTTAATGAAAAACTGTTTTTT.

V is TRBV7-9 and J is TRBJ1-5; 10 bases map to TRBD1. This CDR3 spans 19 amino acids. Trimming cost V 1 base and J 1 base; bases outside gene matches: 10. CDR1 is SEHNR and CDR2 is FQNEAQ in the germline V gene (reference sequence). The CDR3 coding sequence is TGTGCCAGCAGCTTAGTAAAGGACAGGGGGGAGATGAGCAATCAGCCCCAGCATTTT. Translation: CASSLVKDRGEMSNQPQHF.

A remark on this clone: At one end the junction does not follow the germline gene, possibly because of a read error. V usage is TRBV11-2 and J usage is TRBJ2-7; either TRBD1 or TRBD2 may fit D (6 bases each). CDR3 size: 16 residues. Germline loops: CDR1 SGHAT, CDR2 FQNNGV. The CDR3, as DNA: TGTGCCAGCAGCTTAATTGTGAGTGGAGGGCACGGGACAAATAGCTTC. Encoded protein: CASSLIVSGGHGTNSF.

The chain recombines TRBV7-9 with TRBJ2-5; 7 positions agree with TRBD1. V lost 8 bases to trimming and J lost 2 bases; unmatched junction nucleotides: 8. The germline CDR1 and CDR2 sequences are SEHNR and FQNEAQ (reference sequence). There are 14 residues in the CDR3. The CDR3 region is CASVPRRGQETQYF. The CDR3 nucleotides are TGTGCCAGCGTCCCCCGCAGGGGGCAAGAGACCCAGTACTTC.

The chain uses TRBV4-2 and TRBJ1-4; D is uncertain. Per germline, CDR1 LGHNA and CDR2 YNFKEQ. CDR3 length: 12 amino acids. Trimming took 0 bases from V and 7 from J, leaving 3 bases between them. The CDR3 protein is CASSQDSEKLFF. CDR3 sequence (DNA): TGTGCCAGCAGCCAAGACAGTGAAAAACTGTTTTTT.

CDR3 coding DNA: TGTGCCAGCAGCTATCTTAGGGGGGATATTCAGCCCCAGCATTTT. This sequence encodes CASSYLRGDIQPQHF. The V call is TRBV7-2, the J call TRBJ1-5; tentative D call: TRBD1 (6 bases). The length of the CDR3 is 15 residues. V lost 4 bases, J lost 6 bases, and 16 bases lay in between. Germline V gene lookup returns CDR1 SGHTA and CDR2 FQGNSA.

This clone occurred a few times. The V and J genes are TRBV6-4 and TRBJ2-2; D uncertain. The CDR3 sequence is 13 residues long. Looked up from germline, CDR1 is MRHNA and CDR2 is SNTAGT. V lost 2 bases and J 3 bases, leaving 4 bases between the germline ends. The DNA for the CDR3 is TGTGCCAGCAGTGACAGGGACACCGGGGAGCTGTTTTTT. Its translation is CASSDRDTGELFF.

V and J are TRBV18 and TRBJ2-7, with 7 bases fitting TRBD1. The CDR3 length is 14 residues. With 1 base clipped from V and 6 bases from J, the junction kept 6 bases outside the gene matches. Germline-derived CDR1 and CDR2 are KGHSH and LQKENI. CDR3 amino acids: CASSPRQGVGEQYF. In nucleotides, the CDR3 is TGTGCCAGCTCACCACGGCAGGGGGTAGGCGAGCAGTACTTC.

This clone appeared once. The rearrangement uses TRBV2 and TRBJ1-2; a weak D match, TRBD1 (6 bases). The V end lost 7 bases, the J end lost 4 bases, and 13 bases lay between the germline ends. This CDR3 is 13 amino acids long. From germline, CDR1 is SNHLY and CDR2 FYNNEI. CDR3 loop: CASKRTGFYGYTF. Written as DNA, the CDR3 is TGTGCCAGCAAACGAACAGGGTTCTATGGCTACACCTTC.

CDR3 DNA: TGTGCCAGCAGTCTAATCCAGTACAATGAGCAGTTCTTC. Translation: CASSLIQYNEQFF. The chain recombines TRBV2 with TRBJ2-1, with D unclear. Germline loops: CDR1 SNHLY, CDR2 FYNNEI. CDR3 size: 13 residues. V gave up 5 bases and J gave up 4 bases, with 9 bases separating them.

This clone was detected once. The chain carries TRBV5-4 and TRBJ2-7; D not resolved. Trimming shortened V by 2 bases and J by 3 bases, and 15 bases separated the two germline ends. The CDR3 is 15 amino acids. Germline V gives CDR1 SGHNT, CDR2 YYREEE (reference sequence). CDR3 protein: CASSFATTVDYEQYF. CDR3 bases: TGTGCCAGCAGCTTCGCCACGACGGTCGACTACGAGCAGTACTTC. The full variable domain, rest sourced from reference TRBV5-4 and TRBJ2-7, is ETGVTQSPTHLIKTRGQQVTLRCSSQSGHNTVSWYQQALGQGPQFIFQYYREEENGRGNFPPRFSGLQFPNYSSELNVNALELDDSALYLCASSFATTVDYEQYFGPGTRLTVT.

V gene TRBV6-5 combines with J gene TRBJ2-3; D is uncertain. The CDR3 extends over 12 amino acids. V was cut by 10 bases and J by 0 bases, with 8 bases left in between. In germline, CDR1 is MNHEY, CDR2 SVGAGI. CDR3 amino acids: CAMRASTDTQYF. The DNA for the CDR3 is TGTGCCATGCGTGCGAGCACAGATACGCAGTATTTT.

The chain uses TRBV3-1 (or the pseudogene TRBV3-2) and TRBJ2-3; D may correspond to TRBD1 or TRBD2 (5 bases each). Germline CDR1 and CDR2: LGHDT and YNNKEL (reference sequence). V shed 1 base and J shed 4 bases, with 15 bases lying between them. The CDR3 sequence is 16 residues long. For the CDR3, the DNA is TGTGCCAGCAGCCAAGCGGCGGCAGGGAGTGCAGATACGCAGTATTTT. This encodes CASSQAAAGSADTQYF.

The chain links TRBV11-2 to TRBJ2-7; 7 nucleotides match TRBD1. V dropped 0 bases and J dropped 3; count of bases not matched to a gene: 2. This CDR3 is 14 amino acids long. The germline V gene has CDR1 SGHAT and CDR2 FQNNGV. CDR3 DNA: TGTGCCAGCAGCTTAGAGGGGACAGTCTACGAGCAGTACTTC. This codes for CASSLEGTVYEQYF.

The chain has TRBV20-1 and TRBJ1-4, with a tentative D call TRBD1 (6 bases). Germline CDR1 reads DFQATT; CDR2 reads SNEGSKA (reference sequence). There are 11 residues in the CDR3. V was shortened by 7 bases and J by 11 bases, with 14 bases between the two germline ends. CDR3 nucleotides: TGCAGTGGGGGAACAGGGTCCAAACTGTTTTTT. Translation gives CSGGTGSKLFF.

The chain recombines TRBV4-3 with TRBJ1-2; D remains ambiguous. V was shortened by 0 bases and J by 0 bases, with 11 bases between the two germline ends. Germline V gene sequence: CDR1 LGHNA, CDR2 YSLEER. There are 16 residues in the CDR3. In nucleotides, the CDR3 is TGCGCCAGCAGCCAAGAAAGGACCGGCCCTAACTATGGCTACACCTTC. This gives the protein CASSQERTGPNYGYTF.

The chain combines TRBV9 with TRBJ1-4; a possible D gene is TRBD1 (5 bases). This CDR3 contains 15 residues. In germline, CDR1 is SGDLS, CDR2 YYNGEE. Trimming stripped 1 base from V and 4 bases from J, with 11 bases between. The CDR3 sequence is CASSVSGRNNEKLFF. CDR3 DNA: TGTGCCAGCAGCGTATCGGGACGGAATAATGAAAAACTGTTTTTT.

The rearrangement links TRBV19 to TRBJ2-1; 11 bases agree with TRBD2. The CDR3 length is 15 residues. The junction had 9 bases not matched to a gene; V was cut back by 5 bases and J by 9 bases. Germline assignment: CDR1 LNHDA and CDR2 SQIVND (reference sequence). The CDR3 DNA reads TGTGCCAGTAGTCTAACTAGCGGGGGATTGGTTGAGCAGTTCTTC. This gives the protein CASSLTSGGLVEQFF.

The genes are TRBV28 and TRBJ1-2; the D is unclear. The germline V and J ends were trimmed by 4 bases and 4 bases, with 19 bases remaining between them. The CDR3 contains 16 residues. CDR1 and CDR2 from the germline V gene are MDHEN and SYDVKM. CDR3 sequence: CASSSRSQLKSYGYTF. The CDR3 coding sequence is TGTGCCAGCAGTTCCCGTTCCCAGCTCAAATCCTATGGCTACACCTTC.